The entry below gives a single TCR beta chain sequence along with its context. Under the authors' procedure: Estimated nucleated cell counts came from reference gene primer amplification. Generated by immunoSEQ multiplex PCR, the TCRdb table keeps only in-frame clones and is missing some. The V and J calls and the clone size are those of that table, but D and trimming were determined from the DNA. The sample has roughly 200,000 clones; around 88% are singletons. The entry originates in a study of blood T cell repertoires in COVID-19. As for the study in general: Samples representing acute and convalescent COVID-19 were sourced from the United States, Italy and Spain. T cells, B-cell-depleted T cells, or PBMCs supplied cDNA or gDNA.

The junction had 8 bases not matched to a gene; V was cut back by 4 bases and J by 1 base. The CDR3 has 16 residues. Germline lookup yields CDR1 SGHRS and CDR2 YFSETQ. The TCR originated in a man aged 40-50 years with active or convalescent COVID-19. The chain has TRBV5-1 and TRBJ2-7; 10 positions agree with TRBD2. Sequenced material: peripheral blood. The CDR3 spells CASSPRTSGLSYEQYF. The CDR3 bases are TGCGCCAGCAGCCCCAGGACTAGCGGACTTTCCTACGAGCAGTACTTC.